This T cell receptor beta chain was captured by sequencing in a study of control samples from healthy donors and cancer patients. The V segment lost 3 bases and the J segment 10 bases; nucleotides outside the gene matches: 5. This CDR3 region has 13 residues. Germline V gene lookup returns CDR1 SGHVS and CDR2 FQNEAQ. Generated by immunoSEQ multiplex PCR, the TCRdb table keeps only in-frame clones and is missing some. Among 100,000 to 150,000 clones listed, approximately 95% were seen once. The TCR sequence derives from a man aged 25-45 years in good health. The sample was blood. V is TRBV7-8 and J is TRBJ2-1; 8 bases are a match to TRBD1. DNA for the CDR3: TGTGCCAGCAGCTTTGGACAGGGAAGAGAGCAGTTCTTC. This translates into CASSFGQGREQFF.